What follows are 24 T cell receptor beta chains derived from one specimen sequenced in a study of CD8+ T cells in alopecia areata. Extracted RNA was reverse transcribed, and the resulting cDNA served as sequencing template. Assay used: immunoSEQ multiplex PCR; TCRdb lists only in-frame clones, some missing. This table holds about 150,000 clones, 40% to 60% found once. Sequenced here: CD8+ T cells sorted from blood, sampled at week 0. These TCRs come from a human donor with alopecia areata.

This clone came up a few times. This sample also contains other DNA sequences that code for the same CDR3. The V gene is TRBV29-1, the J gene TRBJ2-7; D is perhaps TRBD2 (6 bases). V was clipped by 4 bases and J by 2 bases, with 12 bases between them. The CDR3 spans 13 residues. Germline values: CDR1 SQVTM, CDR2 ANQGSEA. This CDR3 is CSVVGTGAYEQYF. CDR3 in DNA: TGCAGCGTTGTCGGGACGGGAGCCTACGAGCAGTACTTC.

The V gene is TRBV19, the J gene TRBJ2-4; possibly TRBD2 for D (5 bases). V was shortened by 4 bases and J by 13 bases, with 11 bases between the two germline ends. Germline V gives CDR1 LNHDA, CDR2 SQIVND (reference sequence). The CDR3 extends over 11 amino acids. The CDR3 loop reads CASSRTGFQYF. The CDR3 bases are TGTGCCAGTAGTAGAACGGGGTTCCAGTACTTC.

For the CDR3, the DNA is TGCAGCGTTGAAACAGGCGAAAACATTCAGTACTTC. Translation: CSVETGENIQYF. V and J are TRBV29-1 and TRBJ2-4; D perhaps matches TRBD1 (5 bases). The CDR3 contains 12 residues. From germline, CDR1 is SQVTM and CDR2 ANQGSEA. Between the trimmed V and J ends, which lost 2 bases and 5 bases, there was a span of 7 bases.

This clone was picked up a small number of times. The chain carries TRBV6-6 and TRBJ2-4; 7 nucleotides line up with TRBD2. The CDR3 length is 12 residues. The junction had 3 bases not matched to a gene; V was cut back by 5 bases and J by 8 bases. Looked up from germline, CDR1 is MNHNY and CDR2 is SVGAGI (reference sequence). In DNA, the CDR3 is TGTGCCAGCAGTAGCGGGGCAGACATTCAGTACTTC. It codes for CASSSGADIQYF.

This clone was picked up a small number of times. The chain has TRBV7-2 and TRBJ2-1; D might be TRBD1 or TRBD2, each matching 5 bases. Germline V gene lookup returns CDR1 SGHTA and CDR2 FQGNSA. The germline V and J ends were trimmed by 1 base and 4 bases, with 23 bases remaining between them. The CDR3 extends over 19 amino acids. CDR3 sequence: CASSLDSGLILGDYNEQFF. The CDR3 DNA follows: TGTGCCAGCAGCTTAGATTCTGGGCTAATTCTGGGGGATTACAATGAGCAGTTCTTC. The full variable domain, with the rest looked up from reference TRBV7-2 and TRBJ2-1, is GAGVSQSPSNKVTEKGKDVELRCDPISGHTALYWYRQSLGQGLEFLIYFQGNSAPDKSGLPSDRFSAERTGGSVSTLTIQRTQQEDSAVYLCASSLDSGLILGDYNEQFFGPGTRLTVL.

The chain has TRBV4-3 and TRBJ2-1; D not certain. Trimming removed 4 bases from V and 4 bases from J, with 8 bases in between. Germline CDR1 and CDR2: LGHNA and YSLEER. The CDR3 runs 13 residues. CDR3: CASSLNRYNEQFF. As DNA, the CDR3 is TGCGCCAGCAGCCTTAACCGGTACAATGAGCAGTTCTTC.

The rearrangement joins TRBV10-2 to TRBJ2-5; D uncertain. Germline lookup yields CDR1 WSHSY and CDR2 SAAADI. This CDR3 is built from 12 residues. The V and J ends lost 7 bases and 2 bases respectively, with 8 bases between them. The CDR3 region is CASMNSQETQYF. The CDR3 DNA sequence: TGCGCCAGCATGAACAGTCAAGAGACCCAGTACTTC.

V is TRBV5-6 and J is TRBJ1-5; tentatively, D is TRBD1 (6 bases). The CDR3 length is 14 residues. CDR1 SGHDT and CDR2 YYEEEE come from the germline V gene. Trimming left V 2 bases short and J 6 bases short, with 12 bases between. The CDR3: CASSFGGAGQPQHF. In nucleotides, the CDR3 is TGTGCCAGCAGCTTTGGGGGGGCTGGTCAGCCCCAGCATTTT.

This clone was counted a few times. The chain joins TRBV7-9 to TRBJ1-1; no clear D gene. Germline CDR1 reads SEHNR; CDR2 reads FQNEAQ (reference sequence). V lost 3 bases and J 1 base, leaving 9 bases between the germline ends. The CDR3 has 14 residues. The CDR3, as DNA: TGTGCCAGCAGCTTCACCGACGGGAACACTGAAGCTTTCTTT. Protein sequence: CASSFTDGNTEAFF.

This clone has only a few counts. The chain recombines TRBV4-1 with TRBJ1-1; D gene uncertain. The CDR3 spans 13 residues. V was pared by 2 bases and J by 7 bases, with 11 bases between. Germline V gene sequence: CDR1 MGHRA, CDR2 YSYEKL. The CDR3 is CASSQLGQDEAFF. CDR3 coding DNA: TGCGCCAGCAGCCAACTCGGGCAGGATGAAGCTTTCTTT.

The CDR3 sequence: CASSSGTSGGAGQFF. CDR3 nucleotide sequence: TGTGCCAGCAGCTCCGGGACTAGCGGGGGGGCCGGCCAGTTCTTC. V usage is TRBV11-1 and J usage is TRBJ2-1; 16 bases align to TRBD2. The CDR3 totals 15 residues. The trim removed 4 bases at V and 13 bases at J, leaving 7 bases unmatched. Germline CDR1 SGHAT, CDR2 FQDESV (reference sequence).

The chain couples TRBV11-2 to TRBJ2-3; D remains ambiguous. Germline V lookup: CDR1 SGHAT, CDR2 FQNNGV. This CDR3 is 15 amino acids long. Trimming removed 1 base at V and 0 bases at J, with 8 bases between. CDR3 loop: CASSLGVGSTDTQYF. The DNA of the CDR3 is TGTGCCAGCAGCTTAGGGGTTGGTAGCACAGATACGCAGTATTTT.

DNA for the CDR3: TGTGCCAGCGTTAACGGGGGGGCATCCAATGAGCAGTTCTTC. As protein: CASVNGGASNEQFF. The chain links TRBV6-5 to TRBJ2-1; 8 bases are shared with TRBD2. J lost 6 bases, V lost 8 bases, and 9 bases had no gene match. Germline assignment: CDR1 MNHEY and CDR2 SVGAGI. This CDR3 region has 14 residues.

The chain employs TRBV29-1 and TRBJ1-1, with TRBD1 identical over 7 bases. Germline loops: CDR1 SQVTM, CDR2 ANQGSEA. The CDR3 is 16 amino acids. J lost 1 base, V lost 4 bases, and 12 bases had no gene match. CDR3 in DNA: TGCAGCGTTGTTAGCTTATGGGGACAGCGGAACACTGAAGCTTTCTTT. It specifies CSVVSLWGQRNTEAFF.

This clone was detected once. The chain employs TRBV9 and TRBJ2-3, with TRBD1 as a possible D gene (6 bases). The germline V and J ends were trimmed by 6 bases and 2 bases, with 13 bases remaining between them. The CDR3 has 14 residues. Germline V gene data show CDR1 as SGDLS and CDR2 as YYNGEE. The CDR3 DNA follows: TGTGCCAGCAAGACAGGACAGTCCACAGATACGCAGTATTTT. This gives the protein CASKTGQSTDTQYF.

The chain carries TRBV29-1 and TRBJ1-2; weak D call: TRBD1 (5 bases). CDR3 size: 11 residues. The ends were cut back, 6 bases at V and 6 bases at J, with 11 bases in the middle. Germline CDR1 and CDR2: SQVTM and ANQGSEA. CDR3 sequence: CSVQDRDGYTF. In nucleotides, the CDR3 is TGCAGCGTACAGGACCGAGATGGCTACACCTTC.

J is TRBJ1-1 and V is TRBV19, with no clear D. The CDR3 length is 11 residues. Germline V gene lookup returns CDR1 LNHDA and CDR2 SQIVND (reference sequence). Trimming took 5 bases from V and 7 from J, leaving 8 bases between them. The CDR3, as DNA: TGTGCCAGTAGTCCCGGGCATGAAGCTTTCTTT. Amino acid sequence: CASSPGHEAFF.

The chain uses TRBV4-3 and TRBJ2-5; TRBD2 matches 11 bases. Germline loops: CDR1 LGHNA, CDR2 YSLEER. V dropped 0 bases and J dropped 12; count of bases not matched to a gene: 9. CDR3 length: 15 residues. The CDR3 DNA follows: TGCGCCAGCAGCCAAGATTGGCTAGCGGGGGGACGAGAGTACTTC. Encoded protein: CASSQDWLAGGREYF.

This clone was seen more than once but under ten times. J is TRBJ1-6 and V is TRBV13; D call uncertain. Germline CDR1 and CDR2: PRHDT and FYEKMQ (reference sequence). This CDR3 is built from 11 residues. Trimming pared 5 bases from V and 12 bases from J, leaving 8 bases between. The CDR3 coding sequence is TGTGCCAGCAGCCGCTCGGGACCCCTCCACTTT. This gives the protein CASSRSGPLHF.

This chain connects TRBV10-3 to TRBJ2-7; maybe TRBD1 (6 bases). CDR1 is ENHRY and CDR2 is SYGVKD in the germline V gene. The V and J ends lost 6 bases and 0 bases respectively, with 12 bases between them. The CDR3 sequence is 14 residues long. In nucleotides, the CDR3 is TGTGCCATCAGGGCCCTAGGGGGCTCCTACGAGCAGTACTTC. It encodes CAIRALGGSYEQYF.

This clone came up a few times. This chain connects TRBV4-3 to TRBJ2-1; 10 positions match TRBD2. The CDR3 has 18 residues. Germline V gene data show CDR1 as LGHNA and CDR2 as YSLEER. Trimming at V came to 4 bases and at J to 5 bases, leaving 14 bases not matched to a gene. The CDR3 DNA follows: TGCGCCAGCAGCCTCGATACATATAGCGGGGGGCGAAACAATGAGCAGTTCTTC. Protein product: CASSLDTYSGGRNNEQFF.

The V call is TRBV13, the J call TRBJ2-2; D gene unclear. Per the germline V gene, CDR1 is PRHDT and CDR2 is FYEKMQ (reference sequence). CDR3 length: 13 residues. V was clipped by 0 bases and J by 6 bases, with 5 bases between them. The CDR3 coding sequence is TGTGCCAGCAGCTTAGGTTTTCCCGGGGAGCTGTTTTTT. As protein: CASSLGFPGELFF.

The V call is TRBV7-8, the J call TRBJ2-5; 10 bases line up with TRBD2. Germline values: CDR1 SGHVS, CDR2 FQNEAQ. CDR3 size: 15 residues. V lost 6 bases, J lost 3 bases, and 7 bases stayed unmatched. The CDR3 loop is CASSSGTSDKETQYF. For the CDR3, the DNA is TGTGCCAGCAGTTCCGGGACTAGCGATAAAGAGACCCAGTACTTC.

The CDR3 protein is CASSQIASLFLEQYF. Written as DNA, the CDR3 is TGCGCCAGCAGTCAAATCGCGTCCTTGTTTTTGGAGCAGTACTTC. The chain employs TRBV23-1 and TRBJ2-7, with D unresolved. TRBV23-1 is an ORF; its function is uncertain. The CDR3 has 15 amino acids. V lost 2 bases and J 7 bases, leaving 18 bases between the germline ends.